These T cell receptor beta chains were read from a single sample in a study of immune cell composition in non-small cell lung cancer. Assay used: immunoSEQ multiplex PCR; TCRdb lists only in-frame clones, some missing. The sample records around 2,000 clones, about 80% being singletons. Sequenced sample: lung tumor tissue. Source of these receptors: a human donor with non-small cell lung cancer. Each CDR3 is given with its conserved first and last residue. The D gene is left open where the match is weak. Expanded clones get a size class; other rows say once, few or many, or leave the size out.

V: TRBV5-1
D: TRBD1
J: TRBJ2-3
size: .
CDR3: CASSQGQSTDTQYF
DNA: TGCGCCAGCAGCCAGGGACAGAGCACAGATACGCAGTATTTT

V: TRBV18
D: TRBD2
J: TRBJ2-7
size: .
CDR3: CASSPTVAGDEQYF
DNA: TGTGCCAGCTCACCGACGGTAGCGGGAGACGAGCAGTACTTC

V: TRBV9
D: .
J: TRBJ1-1
size: once
CDR3: CASSAGEGTEAFF
DNA: TGTGCCAGCAGCGCAGGTGAAGGCACTGAAGCTTTCTTT

V: TRBV19
D: TRBD1
J: TRBJ1-2
size: .
CDR3: CASSSPRDRGGYTF
DNA: TGTGCCAGTAGTTCTCCCCGGGACAGGGGTGGCTACACCTTC

V: TRBV4-2
D: .
J: TRBJ2-5
size: .
CDR3: CASSQDRGLKTQYF
DNA: TGTGCCAGCAGCCAAGATAGGGGACTTAAGACCCAGTACTTC

V: TRBV5-1
D: TRBD1
J: TRBJ2-2
size: .
CDR3: CASSPPTGTNTGELFF
DNA: TGCGCCAGCAGCCCACCGACAGGGACGAACACCGGGGAGCTGTTTTTT

V: TRBV18
D: TRBD2
J: TRBJ2-7
size: .
CDR3: CASSGQGLDELTYEQYF
DNA: TGTGCCAGCTCGGGCCAGGGACTAGATGAATTAACCTACGAGCAGTACTTC

V: TRBV10-2
D: .
J: TRBJ1-2
size: .
CDR3: CASSGTTGTFKDGYTF
DNA: TGCGCCAGCAGTGGGACTACCGGGACCTTTAAGGATGGCTACACCTTC

V: TRBV4-1
D: .
J: TRBJ2-7
size: .
CDR3: CASSQGQGGTYEQYF
DNA: TGCGCCAGCAGCCAAGGTCAGGGCGGGACCTACGAGCAGTACTTC

V: TRBV11-2
D: TRBD1
J: TRBJ2-3
size: .
CDR3: CASSQTGGKDTQYF
DNA: TGTGCCAGCAGCCAAACAGGGGGGAAGGATACGCAGTATTTT

V: TRBV6-5
D: .
J: TRBJ2-1
size: .
CDR3: CASSTRTTPGEQFF
DNA: TGTGCCAGCAGTACCCGGACTACCCCGGGGGAGCAGTTCTTC

V: TRBV28
D: .
J: TRBJ2-1
size: once
CDR3: CASSQRLLPTYNEQFF
DNA: TGTGCCAGCAGTCAGCGGTTACTCCCAACCTACAATGAGCAGTTCTTC

V: TRBV14
D: .
J: TRBJ1-2
size: .
CDR3: CASREGGHYGYTF
DNA: TGTGCCAGCAGAGAGGGAGGTCACTATGGCTACACCTTC

V: TRBV11-2
D: TRBD2
J: TRBJ2-5
size: .
CDR3: CASSSRVAGVETQYF
DNA: TGTGCCAGCAGCTCCCGGGTAGCGGGAGTGGAGACCCAGTACTTC

V: TRBV5-6
D: .
J: TRBJ1-2
size: .
CDR3: CASSPGTTKGYTF
DNA: TGTGCCAGCAGCCCCGGGACTACTAAGGGCTACACCTTC

V: TRBV14
D: .
J: TRBJ2-3
size: .
CDR3: CASSPGLYTDTQYF
DNA: TGTGCCAGCAGCCCCGGACTATACACAGATACGCAGTATTTT

V: TRBV4-1
D: .
J: TRBJ2-7
size: .
CDR3: CASSLLDFSYEQYF
DNA: TGCGCCAGCAGCCTACTGGACTTCTCCTACGAGCAGTACTTC

V: TRBV9
D: .
J: TRBJ2-2
size: .
CDR3: CASSVVGAGAGTGELFF
DNA: TGTGCCAGCAGCGTAGTTGGTGCGGGGGCGGGAACCGGGGAGCTGTTTTTT

V: TRBV4-2
D: .
J: TRBJ1-1
size: large
CDR3: CASSWSREGSEAFF
DNA: TGTGCCAGCAGCTGGAGCAGGGAAGGCTCTGAAGCTTTCTTT

V: TRBV5-4
D: TRBD2
J: TRBJ2-7
size: .
CDR3: CASSFTSGGVGEQYF
DNA: TGTGCCAGCAGCTTCACTAGCGGGGGAGTCGGCGAGCAGTACTTC

V: TRBV7-9
D: .
J: TRBJ2-5
size: .
CDR3: CASSPRRGRETQYF
DNA: TGTGCCAGCAGCCCCCGGAGGGGGCGGGAGACCCAGTACTTC

V: TRBV5-4
D: TRBD2
J: TRBJ2-7
size: .
CDR3: CASSPGGSGGYEQYF
DNA: TGTGCCAGCAGTCCTGGAGGAAGCGGGGGATACGAGCAGTACTTC

V: TRBV6-6
D: .
J: TRBJ2-5
size: .
CDR3: CASSLTGETQYF
DNA: TGTGCCAGCAGCCTTACCGGGGAGACCCAGTACTTC

V: TRBV6-5
D: .
J: TRBJ2-5
size: .
CDR3: CATRTVQETQYF
DNA: TGTGCCACGAGGACAGTCCAAGAGACCCAGTACTTC

V: TRBV7-9
D: TRBD2
J: TRBJ2-2
size: few
CDR3: CAIRTSGSGGELFF
DNA: TGTGCCATCCGGACTAGCGGGAGCGGCGGGGAGCTGTTTTTT

V: TRBV5-1
D: .
J: TRBJ1-2
size: .
CDR3: CASSLDTNYGYTF
DNA: TGCGCCAGCAGCTTGGACACCAACTATGGCTACACCTTC

V: TRBV5-1
D: .
J: TRBJ2-3
size: .
CDR3: CASSDLGGTDTQYF
DNA: TGCGCCAGCAGCGACCTTGGAGGCACAGATACGCAGTATTTT

V: TRBV7-2
D: .
J: TRBJ1-1
size: .
CDR3: CASSHVPGNTEAFF
DNA: TGTGCCAGCAGCCATGTGCCAGGGAACACTGAAGCTTTCTTT

V: TRBV29-1
D: .
J: TRBJ2-3
size: once
CDR3: CSVEQGMRNTQYF
DNA: TGCAGCGTTGAACAGGGAATGAGGAATACGCAGTATTTT

V: TRBV27
D: .
J: TRBJ1-1
size: .
CDR3: CASSLSSAVNTEAFF
DNA: TGTGCCAGCAGTTTATCTTCGGCGGTGAACACTGAAGCTTTCTTT

V: TRBV19
D: TRBD1
J: TRBJ2-3
size: .
CDR3: CASSTVGTGYTDTQYF
DNA: TGTGCCAGTAGTACCGTCGGGACAGGGTATACAGATACGCAGTATTTT

V: TRBV14
D: TRBD2
J: TRBJ2-7
size: once
CDR3: CASSQGLAGPWEQYF
DNA: TGTGCCAGCAGCCAAGGACTAGCGGGCCCTTGGGAGCAGTACTTC

V: TRBV7-9
D: TRBD1
J: TRBJ1-1
size: .
CDR3: CASSSQGKGTEAFF
DNA: TGTGCCAGCAGCTCACAGGGGAAGGGCACTGAAGCTTTCTTT

V: TRBV19
D: .
J: TRBJ2-5
size: .
CDR3: CASSGQIQETQYF
DNA: TGTGCCAGTAGTGGACAGATCCAAGAGACCCAGTACTTC

V: TRBV2
D: .
J: TRBJ1-4
size: .
CDR3: CASRRGTNEKLFF
DNA: TGTGCCAGCAGAAGAGGAACTAATGAAAAACTGTTTTTT

V: TRBV5-5
D: TRBD2
J: TRBJ2-3
size: .
CDR3: CASSLGSGGAEDTQYF
DNA: TGTGCCAGCAGCTTGGGAAGCGGGGGGGCTGAGGATACGCAGTATTTT

V: TRBV5-1
D: .
J: TRBJ1-1
size: .
CDR3: CASSSEAPSGDTEAFF
DNA: TGCGCCAGCAGCTCCGAGGCGCCTTCAGGGGACACTGAAGCTTTCTTT

V: TRBV27
D: TRBD1
J: TRBJ2-1
size: few
CDR3: CASSYTGALYNEQFF
DNA: TGTGCCAGCAGTTACACAGGGGCCCTCTACAATGAGCAGTTCTTC